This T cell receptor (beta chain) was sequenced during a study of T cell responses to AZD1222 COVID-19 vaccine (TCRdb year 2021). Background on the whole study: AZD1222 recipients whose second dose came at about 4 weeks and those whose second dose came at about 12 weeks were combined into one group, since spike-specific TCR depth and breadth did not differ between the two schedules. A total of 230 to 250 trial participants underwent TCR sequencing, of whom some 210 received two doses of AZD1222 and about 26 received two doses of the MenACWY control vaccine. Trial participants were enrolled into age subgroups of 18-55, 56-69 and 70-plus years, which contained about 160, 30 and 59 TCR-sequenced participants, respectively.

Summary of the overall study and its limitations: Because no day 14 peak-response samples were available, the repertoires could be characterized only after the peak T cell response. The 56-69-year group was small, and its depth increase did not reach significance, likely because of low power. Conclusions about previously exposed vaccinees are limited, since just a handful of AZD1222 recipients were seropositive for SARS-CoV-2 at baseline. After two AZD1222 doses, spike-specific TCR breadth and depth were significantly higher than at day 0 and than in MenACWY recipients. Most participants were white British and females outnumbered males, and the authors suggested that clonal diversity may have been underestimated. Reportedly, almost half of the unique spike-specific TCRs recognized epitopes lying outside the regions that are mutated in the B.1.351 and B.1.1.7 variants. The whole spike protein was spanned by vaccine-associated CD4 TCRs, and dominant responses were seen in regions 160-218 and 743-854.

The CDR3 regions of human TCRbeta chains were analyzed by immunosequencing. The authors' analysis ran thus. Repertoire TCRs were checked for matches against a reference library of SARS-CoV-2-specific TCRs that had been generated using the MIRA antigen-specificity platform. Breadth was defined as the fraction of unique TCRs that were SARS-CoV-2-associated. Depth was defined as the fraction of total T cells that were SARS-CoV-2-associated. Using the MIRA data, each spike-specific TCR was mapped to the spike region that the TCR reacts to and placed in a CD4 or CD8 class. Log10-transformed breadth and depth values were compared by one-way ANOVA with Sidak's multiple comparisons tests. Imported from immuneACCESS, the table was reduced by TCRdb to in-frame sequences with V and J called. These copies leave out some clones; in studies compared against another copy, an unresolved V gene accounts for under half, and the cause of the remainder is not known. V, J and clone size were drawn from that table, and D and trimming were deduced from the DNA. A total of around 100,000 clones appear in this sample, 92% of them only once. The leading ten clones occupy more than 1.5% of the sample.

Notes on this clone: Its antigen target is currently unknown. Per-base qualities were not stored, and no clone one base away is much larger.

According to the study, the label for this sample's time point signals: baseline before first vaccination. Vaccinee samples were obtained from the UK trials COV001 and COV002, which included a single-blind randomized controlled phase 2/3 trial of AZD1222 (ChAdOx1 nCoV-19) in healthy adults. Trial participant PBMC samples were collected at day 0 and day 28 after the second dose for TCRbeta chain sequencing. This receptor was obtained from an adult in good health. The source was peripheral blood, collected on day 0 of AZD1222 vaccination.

The encoded CDR3 is CASSFRDRDNPLHF. The bases are TGTGCCAGCAGTTTCCGGGACCGGGACAACCCCCTCCACTTT. The rearranged chain carries TRBV6-5 and TRBJ1-6, with TRBD1 tentatively as D gene (6 bases match). Reading the germline V gene gives CDR1 MNHEY and CDR2 SVGAGI. Trimming removed 4 bases from V and 13 bases from J, leaving 17 bases between the germline ends. Inclusive of the bounding cysteine and phenylalanine, the CDR3 is 14 residues long. The CDR3 DNA has 42 bases and is translated from base 1.